The 29 T cell receptor beta chains below come from one sample, sequenced in a study of resident and recirculating memory T cells in vitiligo (dated by TCRdb to about 2018). The method was the immunoSEQ multiplex PCR assay. In its TCRdb copy, this immuneACCESS table keeps in-frame sequences only and misses some clones. Where compared with another copy, unresolved V genes explain less than half of these, and the others have no known cause. Recorded for this sample are 40,000 to 45,000 clones; around 90% of them occurred a single time. The ten largest clones take up 4.5% of the sample. Sequenced sample: blood. The receptors were sampled from a male donor with vitiligo.

The chain carries TRBV19 and TRBJ1-5, with 9 bases fitting TRBD1. The CDR3 contains 17 residues. Germline loops: CDR1 LNHDA, CDR2 SQIVND (reference sequence). V lost 6 bases and J lost 2; bases outside the gene matches: 11. CDR3 amino acids: CASRTGTGKAGNQPQHF. The CDR3 DNA follows: TGTGCCAGTAGGACCGGGACAGGGAAGGCGGGCAATCAGCCCCAGCATTTT.

The table lists this clone with a count of one. The V call is TRBV21-1, the J call TRBJ2-2; the tabulated D call, TRBD2, remains unverified against the DNA. TRBV21-1 has pseudogene status. The CDR3 totals 18 residues. CDR3 sequence (DNA): TGTGCCAGCAGCAAAGAGTGGAGGGACCACCTCCTCACCGGGGAGCTGTTTTTT. Translated: CASSKEWRDHLLTGELFF.

This chain uses TRBV5-4 with TRBJ2-5; 7 bases map to TRBD2. The CDR3 length is 13 residues. V dropped 5 bases and J dropped 9; count of bases not matched to a gene: 10. Looked up from germline, CDR1 is SGHNT and CDR2 is YYREEE (reference sequence). The CDR3 coding sequence is TGTGCCAGCAGTTCCCGGGACTATGGTTCCCAGTACTTC. It translates to CASSSRDYGSQYF.

The rearrangement links TRBV30 to TRBJ1-3; D gene uncertain. The CDR3 covers 11 residues. Germline V gene sequence: CDR1 GTSNPN, CDR2 SVGIG (reference sequence). The CDR3 DNA reads TGTGCATGTGGGCCCGGAAACACCATATATTTT. This translates into CACGPGNTIYF.

CDR3 sequence (DNA): TGTGCCAGCAGCTCAGCCTCCACAGATACGCAGTATTTT. This encodes CASSSASTDTQYF. This chain joins TRBV7-2 and TRBJ2-3, with D hard to call. The germline CDR1 and CDR2 sequences are SGHTA and FQGNSA. CDR3 size: 13 residues. The germline V and J ends were trimmed by 4 bases and 2 bases, with 7 bases remaining between them. Full variable domain (missing parts from reference TRBV7-2 and TRBJ2-3): GAGVSQSPSNKVTEKGKDVELRCDPISGHTALYWYRQSLGQGLEFLIYFQGNSAPDKSGLPSDRFSAERTGGSVSTLTIQRTQQEDSAVYLCASSSASTDTQYFGPGTRLTVL.

The chain has TRBV10-3 and TRBJ1-5; D perhaps matches TRBD1 (6 bases). V lost 4 bases, J lost 6 bases, and 16 bases lay in between. The CDR3 is 15 amino acids. CDR1 and CDR2 (germline): ENHRY, SYGVKD. The CDR3: CAISARGGEGQPQHF. CDR3 nucleotide sequence: TGTGCCATCAGTGCTCGAGGGGGGGAGGGTCAGCCCCAGCATTTT.

The genes are TRBV14 and TRBJ1-4; the match to TRBD1 covers 7 bases. With 1 base clipped from V and 8 bases from J, the junction kept 4 bases outside the gene matches. This CDR3 contains 14 residues. Germline CDR1 reads SGHDN; CDR2 reads FVKESK. The CDR3: CASSQAGGAEKLFF. The CDR3 DNA is TGTGCCAGCAGCCAAGCAGGGGGAGCCGAAAAACTGTTTTTT.

CDR3 loop: CASNRDGYTEAFF. In DNA, the CDR3 is TGTGCCAGCAACAGGGACGGGTACACTGAAGCTTTCTTT. The V and J genes are TRBV27 and TRBJ1-1; maybe TRBD1 (6 bases). Germline V lookup: CDR1 MNHEY, CDR2 SMNVEV (reference sequence). The CDR3 consists of 13 residues. Trimming removed 7 bases at V and 3 bases at J, with 12 bases between.

The chain has TRBV5-8 and TRBJ2-4; 10 bases line up with TRBD1. Trimming cost V 9 bases and J 6 bases; bases outside gene matches: 6. Germline loops: CDR1 SGHTS, CDR2 YDEGEE. The CDR3 runs to 13 residues. The CDR3 DNA reads TGTGCCACCCCCCGGACAGGGGGAAACATTCAGTACTTC. Amino acids: CATPRTGGNIQYF.

The V gene is TRBV5-1, the J gene TRBJ2-3, with 8 bases lining up with TRBD2. From germline, CDR1 is SGHRS and CDR2 YFSETQ. The CDR3 extends over 14 amino acids. Germline trimming cut 4 bases from V and 1 base from J; bases unmatched to any gene: 2. The CDR3 reads CASSPTSGTDTQYF. CDR3 sequence (DNA): TGCGCCAGCAGCCCGACTAGCGGCACAGATACGCAGTATTTT.

V usage is TRBV7-2 and J usage is TRBJ1-2, with D uncertain. V was shortened by 6 bases and J by 0 bases, with 14 bases between the two germline ends. The length of the CDR3 is 15 residues. Per germline, CDR1 SGHTA and CDR2 FQGNSA. Written as DNA, the CDR3 is TGTGCCAGCAGTTCAGATTTCGGGACTAACTATGGCTACACCTTC. This sequence encodes CASSSDFGTNYGYTF.

Only one count was recorded for this clone. CDR3 nucleotide sequence: TGTGCCTGCCGACAGGGTGAGGCCGGTGGCTACACCTTC. This codes for CACRQGEAGGYTF. The J gene is TRBJ1-2, the V gene TRBV30, with 7 bases fitting TRBD1. Germline V gene sequence: CDR1 GTSNPN, CDR2 SVGIG (reference sequence). The ends lost 6 bases at V and 7 bases at J; junction bases unmatched: 11. The CDR3 is 13 amino acids.

This chain connects TRBV19 to TRBJ2-2, with D perhaps matching TRBD2 (5 bases). Germline V lookup: CDR1 LNHDA, CDR2 SQIVND (reference sequence). Trimming shortened V by 10 bases and J by 7 bases, and 19 bases separated the two germline ends. This CDR3 comprises 14 residues. The CDR3 DNA sequence: TGTGCCACTTCGACTCCGACCGAGGGCGGGGAGCTGTTTTTT. It codes for CATSTPTEGGELFF.

The chain joins TRBV19 to TRBJ2-1; 7 nucleotides line up with TRBD1. The CDR3 sequence is 14 residues long. Looked up from germline, CDR1 is LNHDA and CDR2 is SQIVND (reference sequence). After removal of 10 bases from V and 7 bases from J, the junction contained 13 bases not matched to a gene. Written as DNA, the CDR3 is TGTGCCACGAGGTCAGGGGGACGGGGTAATGAGCAGTTCTTC. Protein product: CATRSGGRGNEQFF. The full variable domain, with the rest looked up from reference TRBV19 and TRBJ2-1, is DGGITQSPKYLFRKEGQNVTLSCEQNLNHDAMYWYRQDPGQGLRLIYYSQIVNDFQKGDIAEGYSVSREKKESFPLTVTSAQKNPTAFYLCATRSGGRGNEQFFGPGTRLTVL.

This clone showed up just once. The rearrangement joins TRBV11-3 to TRBJ1-1; D remains ambiguous. The CDR3 loop spans 16 amino acids. V lost 1 base and J 0 bases, leaving 12 bases between the germline ends. Per the germline V gene, CDR1 is SGHNT and CDR2 is YENEEA. The CDR3 is CASSLGAGSMNTEAFF. DNA for the CDR3: TGTGCCAGCAGCTTAGGGGCGGGATCAATGAACACTGAAGCTTTCTTT.

The rearrangement joins TRBV5-1 to TRBJ1-1, with 7 positions matching TRBD1. The CDR3 totals 15 residues. V shed 0 bases, J shed 4 bases, and the junction held 6 bases outside the gene matches. CDR1 and CDR2 (germline): SGHRS, YFSETQ. The CDR3: CASSLEEGASTEAFF. The CDR3 DNA sequence: TGCGCCAGCAGCTTGGAGGAGGGGGCGAGCACTGAAGCTTTCTTT.

Regarding this clone: An end of the junction does not agree with germline; a read error may underlie this. The chain has TRBV7-7 and TRBJ2-5; TRBD2 matches at 8 bases. Germline CDR1 is SSHAT and CDR2 is FNYEAQ (reference sequence). CDR3 length equals 15 residues. As DNA, the CDR3 is TGTGCTAGCAGCTTAGTCGGGGGGGCTCAAGAGACCCAGTACTTC. This sequence encodes CASSLVGGAQETQYF.

The chain links TRBV7-5 to TRBJ1-1. TRBV7-5 is assigned pseudogene status. The CDR3 contains 15 residues. The CDR3 DNA reads as TGTGCCAGAAGCTTAGAATCGAGGCTTCACACTGAAGCTTTCTTT. It translates to CARSLESRLHTEAFF.

The J gene is TRBJ2-1, the V gene TRBV7-2, with D unresolved. Germline V gene data show CDR1 as SGHTA and CDR2 as FQGNSA. The CDR3 extends over 14 amino acids. With 1 base removed from V and 4 bases from J, the gap between germline ends came to 8 bases. For the CDR3, the DNA is TGTGCCAGCAGCTTAGACCTACTTTACAATGAGCAGTTCTTC. This sequence encodes CASSLDLLYNEQFF.

This chain connects TRBV15 to TRBJ2-5, with TRBD2 matching over 7 bases. CDR1 LNHNV and CDR2 YYDKDF come from the germline V gene (reference sequence). Losses at the gene ends were 1 base for V and 5 bases for J; bases not matched to a gene: 4. CDR3 size: 14 residues. The CDR3 loop is CATSRGLAGETQYF. As DNA, the CDR3 is TGTGCCACCAGCAGAGGACTAGCTGGGGAGACCCAGTACTTC.

The gene calls are TRBV2 and TRBJ2-3, with D possibly matching TRBD1 (5 bases). The CDR3 has 11 residues. Germline V lookup: CDR1 SNHLY, CDR2 FYNNEI. The V end lost 10 bases, the J end lost 3 bases, and 8 bases lay between the germline ends. CDR3 sequence reads: CATSGTDTQYF. In nucleotides, the CDR3 is TGTGCCACCTCAGGGACAGATACGCAGTATTTT.

The chain recombines TRBV19 with TRBJ2-1; the match to TRBD2 covers 12 bases. The junction had 17 bases not matched to a gene; V was cut back by 7 bases and J by 4 bases. CDR3 size: 19 residues. Germline CDR1 and CDR2: LNHDA and SQIVND (reference sequence). CDR3 sequence reads: CASTRRGGATSGGYNEQFF. The CDR3 DNA sequence: TGTGCCAGTACCCGTCGAGGCGGTGCTACTAGCGGGGGGTACAATGAGCAGTTCTTC. Full variable domain (rest looked up from reference TRBV19 and TRBJ2-1): DGGITQSPKYLFRKEGQNVTLSCEQNLNHDAMYWYRQDPGQGLRLIYYSQIVNDFQKGDIAEGYSVSREKKESFPLTVTSAQKNPTAFYLCASTRRGGATSGGYNEQFFGPGTRLTVL.

The V call is TRBV28, the J call TRBJ1-4, with D perhaps TRBD1 (5 bases). V gave up 3 bases and J gave up 8 bases, with 16 bases separating them. The CDR3 is 15 residues long. CDR1 MDHEN and CDR2 SYDVKM come from the germline V gene. Here the CDR3 DNA reads TGTGCCAGCAGTTTGCAATCGGGGGGAAGAGAAAAACTGTTTTTT. This sequence encodes CASSLQSGGREKLFF.

This sequence joins TRBV7-2 and TRBJ2-5; D may be TRBD2 (7 bases). The germline V and J ends were trimmed by 1 base and 8 bases, with 14 bases remaining between them. The CDR3 contains 14 residues. Germline values: CDR1 SGHTA, CDR2 FQGNSA. The CDR3 DNA sequence: TGTGCCAGCAGCTTAGAGGGGGGGCGTGGTACCCAGTACTTC. Translating it yields CASSLEGGRGTQYF.

This chain uses TRBV6-1 with TRBJ1-3; 8 bases agree with TRBD1. Germline values: CDR1 MNHNS, CDR2 SASEGT. The ends lost 1 base at V and 3 bases at J; junction bases unmatched: 5. This CDR3 has 16 residues. The CDR3 DNA follows: TGTGCCAGCAGTGAAGATATTGGACAGGGTGGAAACACCATATATTTT. It yields the protein CASSEDIGQGGNTIYF.

This chain uses TRBV18 with TRBJ1-1; the D gene is possibly TRBD1 (5 bases). The length of the CDR3 is 15 residues. The germline V and J ends were trimmed by 4 bases and 5 bases, with 17 bases remaining between them. In germline, CDR1 is KGHSH, CDR2 LQKENI. CDR3 protein: CASSLGFQGGTEAFF. DNA of the CDR3: TGTGCCAGCTCACTAGGGTTCCAGGGTGGGACTGAAGCTTTCTTT.

The rearrangement joins TRBV27 to TRBJ1-6; 9 bases match TRBD1. Trimming at V came to 4 bases and at J to 10 bases, leaving 2 bases not matched to a gene. From germline, CDR1 is MNHEY and CDR2 SMNVEV (reference sequence). The CDR3 has 13 residues. CDR3 in amino acids: CASSYGQGSPLHF. The CDR3 DNA reads TGTGCCAGCAGTTATGGACAGGGGTCACCCCTCCACTTT.

The J gene is TRBJ1-1, the V gene TRBV5-6; the D gene is possibly TRBD1 (5 bases). CDR3 length: 13 amino acids. From germline, CDR1 is SGHDT and CDR2 YYEEEE. Trimming shortened V by 0 bases and J by 10 bases, and 13 bases separated the two germline ends. CDR3 bases: TGTGCCAGCAGCTTGGCCGTCCCCGGGGGAGCTTTCTTT. This gives the protein CASSLAVPGGAFF.

The CDR3 region is CASTTFGQGEQYF. For the CDR3, the DNA is TGTGCCAGCACCACATTTGGTCAGGGAGAGCAGTACTTC. This chain connects TRBV11-3 to TRBJ2-7; TRBD1 is a possible D gene (5 bases). V lost 7 bases to trimming and J lost 7 bases, with 17 bases between them. The CDR3 spans 13 residues. CDR1 is SGHNT, CDR2 YENEEA, per germline.